These 6 T cell receptor beta chains share one sample of origin, sequenced in a study of vaccination and CD4 T cells after COVID-19. The Oncomine TCR Beta short-read assay sequenced DNA from cultured CD4+ T cells. TCRdb re-analysed the PCR reads in MiXCR, keeping a single row per CDR3 protein. The sample contains about 25,000 distinct CDR3 sequences, around two fifths of which appear only once. No antigen is known for these receptors. The treatment here: roughly 10-day PBMC culture with coronavirus spike peptide pools or control peptides (ViraFEST assay). Sequenced: CD4+ T cells from blood, cultured in vitro. Receptor source: a human donor who had recovered from COVID-19.

The V and J genes are TRBV7-6 and TRBJ1-1; D is unclear. Germline CDR1 reads SGHVS; CDR2 reads FNYEAQ. Trimming shortened V by 2 bases and J by 0 bases, and 7 bases separated the two germline ends. The CDR3 spans 14 residues. The DNA for the CDR3 is TGTGCCAGCAGCTTAACACGGATGAACACTGAAGCTTTCTTT. It codes for CASSLTRMNTEAFF.

The chain uses TRBV9 and TRBJ2-5; D may be TRBD1 (5 bases). The CDR3 has 16 residues. Trimming removed 7 bases at V and 6 bases at J, with 25 bases between. In germline, CDR1 is SGDLS, CDR2 YYNGEE. The chain's CDR3 is CASGTQGAAISQTQYF. CDR3 bases: TGTGCCAGCGGCACCCAGGGCGCAGCTATATCACAGACCCAGTACTTC.

The chain employs TRBV7-9 and TRBJ2-2; maybe TRBD1 (6 bases). CDR3 length equals 15 residues. Germline V CDR1 and CDR2: SEHNR, FQNEAQ (reference sequence). Between the trimmed V and J ends, which lost 4 bases and 5 bases, there was a span of 14 bases. CDR3 nucleotide sequence: TGTGCCAGCAGCTCTTATTTAGGGGGAACCGGGGAGCTGTTTTTT. Translating gives CASSSYLGGTGELFF.

This clonotype has just a few counts. The chain links TRBV2 to TRBJ1-6; D may be TRBD1 (6 bases). The V end lost 5 bases, the J end lost 6 bases, and 11 bases lay between the germline ends. CDR1 is SNHLY and CDR2 is FYNNEI in the germline V gene. The CDR3 loop spans 14 amino acids. The CDR3 region has the DNA TGTGCCAGCAGTCTCACAGGGATTAATTCACCCCTCCACTTT. Translating gives CASSLTGINSPLHF.

The rearrangement links TRBV7-3 to TRBJ2-7, with D unclear. Trimming took 5 bases from V and 2 from J, leaving 13 bases between them. Per germline, CDR1 SGHTA and CDR2 FQGTGA. The CDR3 sequence is 14 residues long. The CDR3 DNA reads TGTGCCAGCAGCCTCGGCCCTACTACCTACGAGCAGTACTTC. This gives the protein CASSLGPTTYEQYF.

In nucleotides, the CDR3 is TGCGCCAGCAGTGAGGCAGACAGGGCGGGAATGGCTTTCTTT. It is translated as CASSEADRAGMAFF. The V and J genes are TRBV10-1 and TRBJ1-1; TRBD1 agrees at 7 bases. This CDR3 spans 14 amino acids. V lost 2 bases to trimming and J lost 11 bases; unmatched junction nucleotides: 11. Germline V lookup: CDR1 WNHNN, CDR2 SYGVQD (reference sequence).